This TCR beta chain was observed in a study of molecular identifiers for immune sequencing clone quantification. Preparation of the bulk TCR libraries relied on previously described methods and listed TCR primers. In TCRdb, the PCR reads were re-called with MiXCR into one record per CDR3 protein. The profile covers over 100,000 distinct CDR3 sequences, with 30% to 45% appearing a single time and around a tenth taken by the ten largest. General study findings and limits: One cell's worth of spiked Jurkat TCR RNA was reportedly detectable among 850,000 to 1,000,000 naive cells. Highly expanded clone sizes could end up underestimated if a barcode were shared by identical TCR molecules.

Sorting recovered naive CD8 T cells on a CD8+CD4-CCR7+CD45RA+ profile. Regarding this clonotype: The antigen remains unidentified.

Input material: naive CD8+ T cells from blood, with Jurkat cell RNA spiked in. This sample's subset: FACS-sorted CD8+CD4-CCR7+CD45RA+ naive T cells. This clonotype was sampled from a human donor in good health. Some libraries in this study had Jurkat cell RNA spiked in.

The CDR3 DNA follows: TGTGCCAGCAGGCAAGGACTAGCGGGACCCTACGAGCAGTACTTC. This encodes CASRQGLAGPYEQYF. This rearrangement joins TRBV27 to TRBJ2-7; 12 bases align to TRBD2. CDR1 and CDR2 (germline): MNHEY, SMNVEV (reference sequence). With 6 bases clipped from V and 2 bases from J, the junction kept 5 bases outside the gene matches. The CDR3 is made up of 15 amino acids.